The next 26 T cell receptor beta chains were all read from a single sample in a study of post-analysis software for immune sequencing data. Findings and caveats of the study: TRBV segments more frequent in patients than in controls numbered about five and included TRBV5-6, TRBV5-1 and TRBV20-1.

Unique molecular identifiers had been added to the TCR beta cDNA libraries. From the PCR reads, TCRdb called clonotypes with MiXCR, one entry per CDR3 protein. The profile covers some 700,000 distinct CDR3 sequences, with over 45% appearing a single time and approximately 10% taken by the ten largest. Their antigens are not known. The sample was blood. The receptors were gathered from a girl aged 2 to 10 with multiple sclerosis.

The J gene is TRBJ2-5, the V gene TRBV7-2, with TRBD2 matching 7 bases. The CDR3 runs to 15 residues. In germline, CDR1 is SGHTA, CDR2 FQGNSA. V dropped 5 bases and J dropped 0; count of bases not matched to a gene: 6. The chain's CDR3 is CASSRAGSHQETQYF. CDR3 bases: TGTGCCAGCAGCCGAGCGGGGTCCCACCAAGAGACCCAGTACTTC.

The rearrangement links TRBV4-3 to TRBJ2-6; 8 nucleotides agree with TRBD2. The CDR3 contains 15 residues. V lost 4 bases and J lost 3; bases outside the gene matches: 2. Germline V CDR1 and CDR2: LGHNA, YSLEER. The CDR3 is CASSPAGVGANVLTF. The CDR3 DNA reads TGCGCCAGCAGCCCAGCGGGAGTTGGGGCCAACGTCCTGACTTTC.

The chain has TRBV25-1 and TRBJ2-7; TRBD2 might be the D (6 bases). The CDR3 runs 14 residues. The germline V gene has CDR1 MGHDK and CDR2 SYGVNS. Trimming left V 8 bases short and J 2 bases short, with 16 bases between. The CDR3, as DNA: TGTGCCAGCGAAGGAGTGGACTACCCCTACGAGCAGTACTTC. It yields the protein CASEGVDYPYEQYF.

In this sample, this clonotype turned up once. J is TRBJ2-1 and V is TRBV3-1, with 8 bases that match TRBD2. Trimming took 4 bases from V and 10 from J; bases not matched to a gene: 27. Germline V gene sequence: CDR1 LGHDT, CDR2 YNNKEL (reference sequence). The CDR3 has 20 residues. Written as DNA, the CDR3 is TGTGCCAGCAGCCCCGTGAGTTCCGCACCTACTAGCGGCCGCTCCTACGAGCAGTTCTTC. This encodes CASSPVSSAPTSGRSYEQFF.

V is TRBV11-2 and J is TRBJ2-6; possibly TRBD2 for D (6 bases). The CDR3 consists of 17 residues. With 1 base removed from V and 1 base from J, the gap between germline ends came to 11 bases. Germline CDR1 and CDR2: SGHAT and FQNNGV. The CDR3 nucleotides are TGTGCCAGCAGCTTAGTTCCAGGGAGGTCTGGGGCCAACGTCCTGACTTTC. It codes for CASSLVPGRSGANVLTF.

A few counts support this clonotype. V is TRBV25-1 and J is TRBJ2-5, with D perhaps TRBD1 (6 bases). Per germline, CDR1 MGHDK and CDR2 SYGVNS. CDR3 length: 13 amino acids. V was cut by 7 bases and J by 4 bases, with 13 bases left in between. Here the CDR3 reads CASTEGGTETQYF. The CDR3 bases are TGTGCCAGCACCGAAGGGGGAACAGAGACCCAGTACTTC. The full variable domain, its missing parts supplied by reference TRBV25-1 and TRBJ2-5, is EADIYQTPRYLVIGTGKKITLECSQTMGHDKMYWYQQDPGMELHLIHYSYGVNSTEKGDLSSESTVSRIRTEHFPLTLESARPSHTSQYLCASTEGGTETQYFGPGTRLLVL.

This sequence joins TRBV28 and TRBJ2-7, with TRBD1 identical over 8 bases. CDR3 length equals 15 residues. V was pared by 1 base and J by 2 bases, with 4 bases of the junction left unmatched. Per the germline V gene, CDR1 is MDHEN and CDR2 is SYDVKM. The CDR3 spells CASSLLRTGTYEQYF. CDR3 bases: TGTGCCAGCAGTTTATTGAGGACAGGGACCTACGAGCAGTACTTC.

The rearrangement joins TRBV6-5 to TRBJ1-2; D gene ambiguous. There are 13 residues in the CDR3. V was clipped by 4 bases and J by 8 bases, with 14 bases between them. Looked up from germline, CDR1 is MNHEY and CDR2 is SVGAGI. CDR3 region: CASSSFPQIGYTF. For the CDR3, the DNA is TGTGCCAGCAGTTCCTTCCCACAGATCGGCTACACCTTC.

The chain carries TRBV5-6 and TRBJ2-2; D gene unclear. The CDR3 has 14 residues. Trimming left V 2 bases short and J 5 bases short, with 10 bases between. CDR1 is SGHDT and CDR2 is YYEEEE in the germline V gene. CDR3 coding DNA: TGTGCCAGCAGCTTCACTTCCCGTACCGGGGAGCTGTTTTTT. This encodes CASSFTSRTGELFF.

The CDR3 loop is CASSPSGTQQETQYF. The CDR3 DNA follows: TGTGCCAGCAGCCCTTCCGGGACACAACAAGAGACCCAGTACTTC. The chain recombines TRBV11-2 with TRBJ2-5; D is possibly TRBD1 (6 bases). Between the trimmed V and J ends, which lost 5 bases and 2 bases, there was a span of 15 bases. From germline, CDR1 is SGHAT and CDR2 FQNNGV. This CDR3 is built from 15 residues.

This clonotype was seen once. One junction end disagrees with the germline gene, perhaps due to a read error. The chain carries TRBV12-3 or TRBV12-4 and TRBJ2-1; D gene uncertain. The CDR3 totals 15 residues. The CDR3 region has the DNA TGTGCCAGCAGTTCCTCCCTACTGACGAGAAATGAGCAGTTATTC. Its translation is CASSSSLLTRNEQLF.

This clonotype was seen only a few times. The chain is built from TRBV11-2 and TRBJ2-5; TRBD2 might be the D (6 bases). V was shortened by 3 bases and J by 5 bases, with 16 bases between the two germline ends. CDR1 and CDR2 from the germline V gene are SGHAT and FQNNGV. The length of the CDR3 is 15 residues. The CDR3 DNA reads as TGTGCCAGCAGCTTCTCCACGGGAGTGGGGGAGACCCAGTACTTC. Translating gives CASSFSTGVGETQYF.

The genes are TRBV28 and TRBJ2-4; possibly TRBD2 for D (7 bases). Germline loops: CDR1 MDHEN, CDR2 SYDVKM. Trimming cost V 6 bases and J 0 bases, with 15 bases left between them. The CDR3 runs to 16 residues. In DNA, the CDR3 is TGTGCCAGCAGAAGGAGGGGGGGCCTAGCCAAAAACATTCAGTACTTC. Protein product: CASRRRGGLAKNIQYF.

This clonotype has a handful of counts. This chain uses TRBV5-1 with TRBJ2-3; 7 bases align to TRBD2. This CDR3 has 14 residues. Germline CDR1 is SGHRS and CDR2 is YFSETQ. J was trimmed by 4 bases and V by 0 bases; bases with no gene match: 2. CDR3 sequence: CASSLGGLADTQYF. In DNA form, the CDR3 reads TGCGCCAGCAGCTTGGGTGGACTAGCAGATACGCAGTATTTT.

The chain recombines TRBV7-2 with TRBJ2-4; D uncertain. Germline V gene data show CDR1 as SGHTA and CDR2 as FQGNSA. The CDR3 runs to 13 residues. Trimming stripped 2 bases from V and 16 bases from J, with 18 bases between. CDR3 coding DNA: TGTGCCAGCAGCTTATATACAGACCGCGAGCAATACTTC. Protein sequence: CASSLYTDREQYF. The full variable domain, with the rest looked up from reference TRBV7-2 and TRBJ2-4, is GAGVSQSPSNKVTEKGKDVELRCDPISGHTALYWYRQSLGQGLEFLIYFQGNSAPDKSGLPSDRFSAERTGGSVSTLTIQRTQQEDSAVYLCASSLYTDREQYFGAGTRLSVL.

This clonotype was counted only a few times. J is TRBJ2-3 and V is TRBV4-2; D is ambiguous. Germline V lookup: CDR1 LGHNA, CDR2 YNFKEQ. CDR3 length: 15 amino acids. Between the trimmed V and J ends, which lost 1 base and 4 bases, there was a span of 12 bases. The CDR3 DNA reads TGTGCCAGCAGCCAAGTCGGAGTAGGCCCAGATACGCAGTATTTT. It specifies CASSQVGVGPDTQYF.

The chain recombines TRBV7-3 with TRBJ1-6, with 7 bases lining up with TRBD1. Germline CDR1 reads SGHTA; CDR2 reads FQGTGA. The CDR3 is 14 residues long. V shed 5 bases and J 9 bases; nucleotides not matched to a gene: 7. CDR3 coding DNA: TGTGCCAGCAGCCCAACAGGGGATGGTTCACCCCTCCACTTT. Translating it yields CASSPTGDGSPLHF. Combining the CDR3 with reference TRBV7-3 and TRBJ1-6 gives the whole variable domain GAGVSQTPSNKVTEKGKYVELRCDPISGHTALYWYRQSLGQGPEFLIYFQGTGAADDSGLPNDRFFAVRPEGSVSTLKIQRTERGDSAVYLCASSPTGDGSPLHFGNGTRLTVT.

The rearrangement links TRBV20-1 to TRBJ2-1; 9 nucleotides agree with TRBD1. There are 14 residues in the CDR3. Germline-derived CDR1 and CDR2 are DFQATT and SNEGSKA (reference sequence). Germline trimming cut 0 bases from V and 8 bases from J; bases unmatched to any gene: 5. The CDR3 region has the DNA TGCAGTGCTAGAGACCGGGACAGGGTATATGAGCAGTTCTTC. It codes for CSARDRDRVYEQFF.

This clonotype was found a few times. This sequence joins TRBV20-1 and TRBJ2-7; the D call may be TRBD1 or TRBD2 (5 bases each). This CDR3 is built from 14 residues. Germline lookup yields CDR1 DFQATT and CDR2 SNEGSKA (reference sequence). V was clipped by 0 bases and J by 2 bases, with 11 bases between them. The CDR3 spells CSARDRGRTYEQYF. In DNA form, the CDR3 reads TGCAGTGCTAGAGATCGGGGCCGAACCTACGAGCAGTACTTC.

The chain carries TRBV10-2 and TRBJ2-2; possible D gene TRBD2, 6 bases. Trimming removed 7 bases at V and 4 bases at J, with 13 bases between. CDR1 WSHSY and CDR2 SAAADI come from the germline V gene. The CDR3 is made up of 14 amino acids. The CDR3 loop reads CASMEGKSTGELFF. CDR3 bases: TGCGCCAGCATGGAGGGCAAGAGCACCGGGGAGCTGTTTTTT.

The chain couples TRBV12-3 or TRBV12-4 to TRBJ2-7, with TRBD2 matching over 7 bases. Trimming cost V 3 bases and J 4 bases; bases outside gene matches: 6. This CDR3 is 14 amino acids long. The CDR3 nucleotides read TGTGCCAGCAGTTTGGGGGGGAGGGAGTACGAGCAGTACTTC. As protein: CASSLGGREYEQYF.

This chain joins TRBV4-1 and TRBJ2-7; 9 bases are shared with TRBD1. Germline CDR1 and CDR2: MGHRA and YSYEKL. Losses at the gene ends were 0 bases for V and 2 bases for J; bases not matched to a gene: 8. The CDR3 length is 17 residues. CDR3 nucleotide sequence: TGCGCCAGCAGCCAAGAAGAGGGAGGGACAGGGCCCTACGAGCAGTACTTC. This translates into CASSQEEGGTGPYEQYF.

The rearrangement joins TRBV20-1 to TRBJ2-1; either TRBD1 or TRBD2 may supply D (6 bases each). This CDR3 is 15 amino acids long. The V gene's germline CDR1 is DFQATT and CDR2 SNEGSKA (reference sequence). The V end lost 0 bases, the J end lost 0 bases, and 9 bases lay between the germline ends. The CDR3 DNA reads TGCAGTGCTAGAGAATGGGGGGCCTCCTACAATGAGCAGTTCTTC. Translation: CSAREWGASYNEQFF.

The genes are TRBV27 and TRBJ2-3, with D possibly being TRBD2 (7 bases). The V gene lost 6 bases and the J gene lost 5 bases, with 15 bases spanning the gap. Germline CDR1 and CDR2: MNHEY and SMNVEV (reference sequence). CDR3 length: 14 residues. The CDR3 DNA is TGTGCCAGCAGCCTGGGGGGGCCGGAAGATACGCAGTATTTT. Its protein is CASSLGGPEDTQYF.

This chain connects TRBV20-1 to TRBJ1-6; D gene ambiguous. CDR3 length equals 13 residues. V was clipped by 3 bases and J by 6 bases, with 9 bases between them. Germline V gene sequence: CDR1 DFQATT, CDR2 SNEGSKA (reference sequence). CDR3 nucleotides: TGCAGTGCTAGGCCCACAGCTAATTCACCCCTCCACTTT. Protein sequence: CSARPTANSPLHF.

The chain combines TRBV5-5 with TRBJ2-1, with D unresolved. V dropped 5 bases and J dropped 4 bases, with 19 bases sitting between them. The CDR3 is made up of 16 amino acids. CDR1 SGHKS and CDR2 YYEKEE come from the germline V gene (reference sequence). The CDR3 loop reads CASSLEGPGRYNEQFF. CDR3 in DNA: TGTGCCAGCAGTCTAGAAGGGCCGGGCCGGTACAATGAGCAGTTCTTC.